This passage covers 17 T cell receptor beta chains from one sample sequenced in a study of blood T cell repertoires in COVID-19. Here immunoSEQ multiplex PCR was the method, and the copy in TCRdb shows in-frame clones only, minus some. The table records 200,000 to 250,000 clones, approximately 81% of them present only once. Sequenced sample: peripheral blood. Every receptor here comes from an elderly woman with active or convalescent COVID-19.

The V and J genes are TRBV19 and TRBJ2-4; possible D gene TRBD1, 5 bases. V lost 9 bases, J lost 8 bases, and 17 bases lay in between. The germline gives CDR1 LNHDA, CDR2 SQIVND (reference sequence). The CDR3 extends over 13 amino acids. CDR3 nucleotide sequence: TGTGCCAGCCGCAGGGATATGGTGGACATTCAGTACTTC. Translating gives CASRRDMVDIQYF.

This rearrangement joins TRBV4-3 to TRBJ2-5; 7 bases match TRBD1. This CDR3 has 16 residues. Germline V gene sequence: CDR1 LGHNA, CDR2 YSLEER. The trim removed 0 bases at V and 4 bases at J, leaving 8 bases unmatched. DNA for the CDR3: TGCGCCAGCAGCCAAGATCTTTCGGCAGGGGGAGAGACCCAGTACTTC. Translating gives CASSQDLSAGGETQYF.

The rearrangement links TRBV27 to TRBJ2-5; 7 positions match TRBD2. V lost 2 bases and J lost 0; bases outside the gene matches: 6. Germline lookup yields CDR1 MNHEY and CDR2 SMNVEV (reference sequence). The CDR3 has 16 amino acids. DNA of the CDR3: TGTGCCAGCAGTTTAGCTAGCGGATATGACCAAGAGACCCAGTACTTC. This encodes CASSLASGYDQETQYF.

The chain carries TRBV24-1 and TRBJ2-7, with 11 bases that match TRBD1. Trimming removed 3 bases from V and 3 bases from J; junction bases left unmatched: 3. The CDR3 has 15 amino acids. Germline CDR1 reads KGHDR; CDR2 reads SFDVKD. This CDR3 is CATSDPGQGVYEQYF. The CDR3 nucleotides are TGTGCCACCAGTGATCCGGGACAGGGGGTCTACGAGCAGTACTTC.

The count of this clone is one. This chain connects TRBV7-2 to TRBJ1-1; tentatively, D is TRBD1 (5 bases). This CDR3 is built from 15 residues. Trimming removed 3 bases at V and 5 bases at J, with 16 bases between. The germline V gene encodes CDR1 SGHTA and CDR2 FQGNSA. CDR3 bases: TGTGCCAGCAGCTTTGGCGGGACGGTTGGGACTGAAGCTTTCTTT. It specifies CASSFGGTVGTEAFF.

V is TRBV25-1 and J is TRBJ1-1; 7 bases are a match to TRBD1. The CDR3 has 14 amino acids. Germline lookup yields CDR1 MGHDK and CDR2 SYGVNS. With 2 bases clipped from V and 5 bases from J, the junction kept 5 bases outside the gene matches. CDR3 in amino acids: CASSEVTGRTEAFF. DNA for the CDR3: TGTGCCAGCAGTGAAGTGACAGGGAGAACTGAAGCTTTCTTT.

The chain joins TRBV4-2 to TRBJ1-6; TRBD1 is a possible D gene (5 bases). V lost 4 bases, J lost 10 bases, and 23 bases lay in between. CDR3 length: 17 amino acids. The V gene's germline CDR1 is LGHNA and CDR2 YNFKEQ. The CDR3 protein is CASSPYQSRGIGSPLHF. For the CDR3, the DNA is TGTGCCAGCAGCCCCTATCAATCAAGGGGAATTGGGTCACCCCTCCACTTT.

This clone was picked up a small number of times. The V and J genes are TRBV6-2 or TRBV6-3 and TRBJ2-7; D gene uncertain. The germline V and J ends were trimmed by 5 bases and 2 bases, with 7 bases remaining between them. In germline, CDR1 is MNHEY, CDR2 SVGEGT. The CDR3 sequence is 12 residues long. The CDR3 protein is CASSTYTYEQYF. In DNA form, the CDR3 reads TGTGCCAGCAGTACCTATACCTACGAGCAGTACTTC.

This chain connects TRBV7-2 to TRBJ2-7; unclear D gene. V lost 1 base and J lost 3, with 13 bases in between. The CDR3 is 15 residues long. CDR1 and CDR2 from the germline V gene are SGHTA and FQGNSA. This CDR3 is CASSLVASGFYEQYF. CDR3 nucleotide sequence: TGTGCCAGCAGCTTAGTAGCCTCGGGTTTCTACGAGCAGTACTTC.

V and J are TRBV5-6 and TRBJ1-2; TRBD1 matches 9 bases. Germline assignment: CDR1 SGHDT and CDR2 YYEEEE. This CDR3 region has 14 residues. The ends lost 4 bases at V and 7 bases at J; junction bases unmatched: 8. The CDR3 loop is CASSRDRVWGGYTF. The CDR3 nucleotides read TGTGCCAGCAGCCGGGACAGGGTATGGGGTGGCTACACCTTC. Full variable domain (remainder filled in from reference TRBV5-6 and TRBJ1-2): DAGVTQSPTHLIKTRGQQVTLRCSPKSGHDTVSWYQQALGQGPQFIFQYYEEEERQRGNFPDRFSGHQFPNYSSELNVNALLLGDSALYLCASSRDRVWGGYTFGSGTRLTVV.

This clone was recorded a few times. The chain's CDR3 is CAWSRDRSNSPLHF. CDR3 nucleotides: TGTGCCTGGAGTCGCGACAGATCGAATTCACCCCTCCACTTT. The V and J genes are TRBV30 and TRBJ1-6; tentatively, D is TRBD1 (5 bases). The ends were cut back, 2 bases at V and 7 bases at J, with 12 bases in the middle. The length of the CDR3 is 14 residues. CDR1 is GTSNPN, CDR2 SVGIG, per germline (reference sequence). Variable domain in full (rest from reference TRBV30 and TRBJ1-6): SQTIHQWPATLVQPVGSPLSLECTVEGTSNPNLYWYRQAAGRGLQLLFYSVGIGQISSEVPQNLSASRPQDRQFILSSKKLLLSDSGFYLCAWSRDRSNSPLHFGNGTRLTVT.

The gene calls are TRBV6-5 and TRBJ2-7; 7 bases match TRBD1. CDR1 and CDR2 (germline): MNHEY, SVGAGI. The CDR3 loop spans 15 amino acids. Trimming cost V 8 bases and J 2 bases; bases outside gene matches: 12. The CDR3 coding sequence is TGTGCCAGCGGACGACCCGGGACAGTGGCCTACGAGCAGTACTTC. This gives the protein CASGRPGTVAYEQYF.

CDR3 residues: CASSLRWLAGGSSYNEQFF. CDR3 DNA sequence: TGTGCCAGCAGCTTAAGGTGGCTAGCGGGAGGCAGCTCCTACAATGAGCAGTTCTTC. V usage is TRBV7-9 and J usage is TRBJ2-1; TRBD2 agrees at 11 bases. CDR1 is SEHNR, CDR2 FQNEAQ, per germline (reference sequence). The CDR3 extends over 19 amino acids. V was clipped by 2 bases and J by 0 bases; unmatched bases: 9. Supplemented by reference TRBV7-9 and TRBJ2-1, the full variable domain reads DTGVSQNPRHKITKRGQNVTFRCDPISEHNRLYWYRQTLGQGPEFLTYFQNEAQLEKSRLLSDRFSAERPKGSFSTLEIQRTEQGDSAMYLCASSLRWLAGGSSYNEQFFGPGTRLTVL.

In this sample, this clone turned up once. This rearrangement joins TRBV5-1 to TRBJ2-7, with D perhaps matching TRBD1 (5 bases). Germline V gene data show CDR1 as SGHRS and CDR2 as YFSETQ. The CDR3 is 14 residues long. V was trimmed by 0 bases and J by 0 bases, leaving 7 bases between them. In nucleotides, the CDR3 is TGCGCCAGCAGCTTGGAGGGGTTCTCCTACGAGCAGTACTTC. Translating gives CASSLEGFSYEQYF.

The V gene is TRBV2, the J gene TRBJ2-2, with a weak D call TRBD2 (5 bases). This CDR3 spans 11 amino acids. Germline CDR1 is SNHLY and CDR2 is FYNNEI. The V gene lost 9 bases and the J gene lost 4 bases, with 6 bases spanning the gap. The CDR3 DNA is TGTGCCAGTGGGAGCACCGGGGAGCTGTTTTTT. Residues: CASGSTGELFF.

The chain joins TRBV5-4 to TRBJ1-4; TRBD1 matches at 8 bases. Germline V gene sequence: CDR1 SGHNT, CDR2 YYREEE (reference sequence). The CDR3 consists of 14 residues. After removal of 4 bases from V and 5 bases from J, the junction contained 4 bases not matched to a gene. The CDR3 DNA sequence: TGTGCCAGCAGCCTGACAGGGGCGAATGAAAAACTGTTTTTT. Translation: CASSLTGANEKLFF.

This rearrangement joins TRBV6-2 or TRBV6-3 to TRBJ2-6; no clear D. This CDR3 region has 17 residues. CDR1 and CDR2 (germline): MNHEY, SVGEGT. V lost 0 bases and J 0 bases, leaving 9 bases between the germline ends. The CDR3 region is CASSYSTVTSGANVLTF. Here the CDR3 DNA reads TGTGCCAGCAGTTACTCTACAGTAACCTCTGGGGCCAACGTCCTGACTTTC.